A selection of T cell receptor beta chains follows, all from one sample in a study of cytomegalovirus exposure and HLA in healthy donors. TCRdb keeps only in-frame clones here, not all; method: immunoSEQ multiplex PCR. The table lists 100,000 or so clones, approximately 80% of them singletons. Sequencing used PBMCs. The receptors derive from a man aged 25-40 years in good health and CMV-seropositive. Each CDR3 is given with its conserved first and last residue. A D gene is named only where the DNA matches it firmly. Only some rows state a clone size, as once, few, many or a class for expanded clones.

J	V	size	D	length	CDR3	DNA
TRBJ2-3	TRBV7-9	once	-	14	CASSLEGSTDTQYF	TGTGCCAGCAGCTTGGAGGGCAGCACAGATACGCAGTATTTT
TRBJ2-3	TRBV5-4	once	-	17	CASSFGPTGAGTDTQYF	TGTGCCAGCAGCTTTGGCCCGACAGGCGCCGGCACAGATACGCAGTATTTT
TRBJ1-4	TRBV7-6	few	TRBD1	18	CASSSTFPTGTGNEKLFF	TGTGCCAGCAGCTCGACTTTTCCGACCGGGACAGGGAATGAAAAACTGTTTTTT
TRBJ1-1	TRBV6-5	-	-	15	CASSYSGQLNTEAFF	TGTGCCAGCAGTTACTCGGGGCAGTTGAACACTGAAGCTTTCTTT
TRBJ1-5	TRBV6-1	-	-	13	CASLGRSNQPQHF	TGTGCCAGCCTGGGCAGAAGCAATCAGCCCCAGCATTTT
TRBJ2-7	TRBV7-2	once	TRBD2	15	CASSLSGDLSYEQYF	TGTGCCAGCAGCTTAAGCGGGGACCTTTCCTACGAGCAGTACTTC
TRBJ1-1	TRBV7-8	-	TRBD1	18	CASSLRGRIDRARLEAFF	TGTGCCAGCAGCTTAAGGGGCCGAATCGACAGGGCTCGGTTGGAAGCTTTCTTT
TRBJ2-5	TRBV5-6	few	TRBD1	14	CASSHRTGEQTQYF	TGTGCCAGCAGCCACCGGACAGGGGAACAGACCCAGTACTTC
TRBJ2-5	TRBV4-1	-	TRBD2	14	CASSQRGGGETQYF	TGCGCCAGCAGCCAGCGGGGGGGCGGGGAGACCCAGTACTTC
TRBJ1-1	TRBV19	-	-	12	CASGRLNTEAFF	TGTGCCAGTGGGAGGCTAAACACTGAAGCTTTCTTT
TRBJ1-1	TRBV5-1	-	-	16	CASSTVSGVMNTEAFF	TGCGCCAGCAGCACCGTCAGCGGGGTCATGAACACTGAAGCTTTCTTT
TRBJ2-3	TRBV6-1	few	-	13	CASSEGGPYEQYF	TGTGCCAGCAGTGAAGGAGGCCCCTACGAGCAGTATTTT
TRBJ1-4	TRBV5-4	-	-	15	CASSPGGASNEKLFF	TGTGCCAGCAGCCCTGGGGGGGCAAGTAATGAAAAACTGTTTTTT
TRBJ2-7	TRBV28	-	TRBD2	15	CASSPRTSGIYEQYF	TGTGCCAGCAGTCCGAGGACTAGCGGGATATACGAGCAGTACTTC
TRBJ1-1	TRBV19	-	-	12	CASSNRFTEAFF	TGTGCCAGTAGTAACAGGTTCACTGAAGCTTTCTTT
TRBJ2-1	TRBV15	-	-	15	CATSRGASRFIEQFF	TGTGCCACCAGCAGAGGTGCTAGCCGCTTTATTGAGCAGTTCTTC
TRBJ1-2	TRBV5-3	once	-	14	CARSLGRRIYGYTF	TGTGCCAGAAGCTTGGGACGCAGGATCTATGGCTACACCTTC
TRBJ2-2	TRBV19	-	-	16	CASSIDRGLRTGELFF	TGTGCCAGTAGTATAGACCGGGGACTCCGCACCGGGGAGCTGTTTTTT
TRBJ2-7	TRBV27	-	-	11	CASSPSYEQYF	TGTGCCAGCAGTCCATCCTACGAGCAGTACTTC
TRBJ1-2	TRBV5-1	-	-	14	CASSLGSIDYGYTF	TGCGCCAGCAGCTTGGGGAGTATCGACTATGGCTACACCTTC
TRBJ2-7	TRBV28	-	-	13	CASSRQSSYEQYF	TGTGCCAGCAGCCGACAGAGCTCCTACGAGCAGTACTTC
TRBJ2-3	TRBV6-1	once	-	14	CASTSAASTDTQYF	TGTGCCAGCACTAGCGCCGCTAGCACAGATACGCAGTATTTT
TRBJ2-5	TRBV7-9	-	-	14	CASSSGFGQETQYF	TGTGCCAGCAGCTCAGGGTTCGGTCAAGAGACCCAGTACTTC
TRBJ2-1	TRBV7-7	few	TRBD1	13	CASSSRQGNEQFF	TGTGCTAGCAGCTCTCGACAGGGCAATGAGCAGTTCTTC
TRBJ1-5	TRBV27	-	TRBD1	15	CASSSPGQGNQPQHF	TGTGCCAGCAGTTCCCCGGGACAGGGTAATCAGCCCCAGCATTTT
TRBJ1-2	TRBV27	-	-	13	CASSFLGDNGYTF	TGTGCCAGCAGTTTTTTAGGGGACAATGGCTACACCTTC
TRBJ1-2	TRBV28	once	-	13	CASSFSTNYGYTF	TGTGCCAGCAGTTTTTCTACTAACTATGGCTACACCTTC
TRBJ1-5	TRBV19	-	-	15	CASTHGAALNQPQHF	TGTGCCAGTACACATGGGGCAGCCCTCAATCAGCCCCAGCATTTT
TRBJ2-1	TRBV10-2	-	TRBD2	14	CASSTGTSGGEQFF	TGCGCCAGCAGCACGGGGACTAGCGGTGGTGAGCAGTTCTTC
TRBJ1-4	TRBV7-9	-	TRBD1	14	CASSVRQGGEKLFF	TGTGCCAGCAGCGTCCGACAGGGGGGCGAAAAACTGTTTTTT
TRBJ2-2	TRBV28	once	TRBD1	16	CASRQQGASGTGELFF	TGTGCCAGCAGACAACAGGGGGCCAGTGGCACCGGGGAGCTGTTTTTT
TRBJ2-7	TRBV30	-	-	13	CAWSPFSAYEQYF	TGTGCCTGGAGTCCATTCAGCGCGTACGAGCAGTACTTC
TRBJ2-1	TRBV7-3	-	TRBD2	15	CASSLSGKSYNEQFF	TGTGCCAGCAGCCTTAGCGGGAAATCCTACAATGAGCAGTTCTTC
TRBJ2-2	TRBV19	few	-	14	CASSFWGGNGELFF	TGTGCCAGTAGTTTTTGGGGCGGGAACGGGGAGCTGTTTTTT
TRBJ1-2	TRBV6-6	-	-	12	CASSQTGGGYTF	TGTGCCAGCAGTCAGACAGGAGGAGGCTACACCTTC
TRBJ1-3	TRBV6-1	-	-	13	CASSEGGYNTIYF	TGTGCCAGCAGTGAGGGGGGGTATAACACCATATATTTT
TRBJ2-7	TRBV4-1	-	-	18	CASSQEPGLLRPAYEQYF	TGCGCCAGCAGCCAAGAACCGGGACTTTTAAGGCCTGCCTACGAGCAGTACTTC